What follows is one T cell receptor beta chain and its context. V was cut by 3 bases and J by 0 bases, with 11 bases left in between. This CDR3 is built from 14 residues. Germline V gives CDR1 GTSNPN, CDR2 SVGIG (reference sequence). Libraries were prepared by immunoSEQ multiplex PCR; TCRdb keeps only in-frame clonotypes and omits some of them. The table shows over 25,000 clones, with about 89% occurring only once. The data were taken from a study of T cell changes during pregnancy in multiple sclerosis. This specimen consisted of CD8+ T cells from peripheral blood mononuclear cells, obtained before pregnancy. The TCR sequence derives from a female donor with multiple sclerosis, enrolled in a pregnancy study. The V gene is TRBV30, the J gene TRBJ2-5; no firm D call. CDR3 residues: CAWSWARYQETQYF. The CDR3 DNA is TGTGCCTGGAGCTGGGCTCGGTACCAAGAGACCCAGTACTTC.